This T cell receptor beta chain was captured by sequencing in a study of blood T cell repertoires in COVID-19. About the research overall: Samples taken during acute and convalescent COVID-19 were collected in the United States, Italy and Spain.

Per the original methods: Nucleated cell counts were estimated from reference gene primer amplification. The assay was immunoSEQ multiplex PCR, and TCRdb's table has in-frame clones only and misses some. The D gene and trimming were derived from the DNA, and the V and J assignments and clone size from that table. The sample has 90,000 or so clones, roughly nine tenths seen once; the top ten hold 3% to 4%. The CDR3 length is 16 residues. Deletions cut 5 bases from V and 4 bases from J, with 18 bases between. Germline V gene sequence: CDR1 MNHEY, CDR2 SVGEGT. Input material: peripheral blood. V and J are TRBV6-2 or TRBV6-3 and TRBJ2-1; D is perhaps TRBD1 (5 bases). The origin of this receptor is a woman between 65 and 79 years old with acute or convalescent COVID-19. The CDR3 DNA reads TGTGCCAGCAGTAAGGGGCCCCGAGGCCCGTACAATGAGCAGTTCTTC. Translating gives CASSKGPRGPYNEQFF.